The rows below give T cell receptor beta chains drawn from one sample of a study of T cell changes during pregnancy in multiple sclerosis. Data came from immunoSEQ multiplex PCR; TCRdb stores just in-frame clones and leaves some out. The repertoire includes 38,000 or so clones, under 95% of them detected once, and under 0.75% sits in the top ten. This sample comprised CD4+ T cells from peripheral blood mononuclear cells, obtained in the second trimester of pregnancy. The origin of the receptors is a female donor in good health, enrolled as a control in a pregnancy study. CDR3s include the opening cysteine and the closing phenylalanine or tryptophan. The D gene is left open where the match is weak. The size field is filled for only some rows; it gives once, few, many or a size class.

j_call	v_call	d_call	clone_size	cdr3_aa	cdr3_nt
TRBJ2-1	TRBV7-8	TRBD1	NA	CASSPQGGQFF	TGTGCCAGCAGCCCACAGGGGGGGCAGTTCTTC
TRBJ2-1	TRBV7-3	TRBD2	NA	CASSFDGTREDEQFF	TGTGCCAGCAGCTTTGATGGGACTAGAGAGGATGAGCAGTTCTTC
TRBJ2-2	TRBV19	NA	NA	CASKLRNTGELFF	TGTGCCAGTAAGCTCCGAAACACCGGGGAGCTGTTTTTT
TRBJ1-1	TRBV6-5	TRBD1	NA	CASSSQQGAANTEAFF	TGTGCCAGCAGTTCTCAACAGGGGGCCGCGAACACTGAAGCTTTCTTT
TRBJ1-5	TRBV19	NA	NA	CASRPLGEPQHF	TGTGCCAGTAGGCCCTTAGGGGAGCCCCAGCATTTT
TRBJ1-2	TRBV7-9	TRBD1	NA	CASSLGAGGTIPMGYTF	TGTGCCAGCAGCTTGGGCGCAGGGGGAACTATTCCTATGGGCTACACCTTC
TRBJ1-2	TRBV7-2	NA	NA	CASSNPGPAGEAANYGYTF	TGTGCCAGCAGCAATCCCGGCCCGGCAGGGGAAGCAGCTAACTATGGCTACACCTTC
TRBJ1-5	TRBV19	NA	NA	CASRGQLNQPQHF	TGTGCCAGTCGTGGACAGCTAAATCAGCCCCAGCATTTT
TRBJ2-1	TRBV5-1	TRBD1	NA	CASSLEGGEYNEQFF	TGCGCCAGCAGCTTGGAAGGGGGCGAGTACAATGAGCAGTTCTTC
TRBJ1-4	TRBV7-9	TRBD1	NA	CATKVSGGISGKLFF	TGTGCCACCAAGGTTTCAGGGGGCATCAGCGGAAAACTGTTTTTT
TRBJ2-5	TRBV14	NA	NA	CASSQQGPPGTQYF	TGTGCCAGCAGCCAACAGGGCCCACCGGGGACCCAGTACTTC
TRBJ2-7	TRBV28	NA	NA	CASSKDSYEQYF	TGTGCCAGCAGTAAGGACAGCTACGAGCAGTACTTC
TRBJ1-2	TRBV6-5	TRBD1	NA	CASSIQGARYGYTF	TGTGCCAGCAGTATACAGGGGGCGCGGTATGGCTACACCTTC
TRBJ1-6	TRBV28	TRBD1	NA	CASSSRTGQGPPLHF	TGTGCCAGCAGTTCCCGGACAGGGCAAGGTCCACCCCTCCACTTT
TRBJ2-3	TRBV29-1	NA	NA	CSGLRGARDTQYF	TGCAGCGGACTTCGGGGGGCTAGAGATACGCAGTATTTT
TRBJ2-7	TRBV6-5	NA	NA	CASIPSGGTYEQYF	TGTGCCAGCATTCCATCGGGGGGCACCTACGAGCAGTACTTC
TRBJ2-2	TRBV6-1	NA	NA	CASSELAYTNTGELFF	TGTGCCAGCAGTGAACTAGCGTATACGAACACCGGGGAGCTGTTTTTT
TRBJ2-3	TRBV5-6	TRBD2	NA	CASSPGLAGGQGTQYF	TGTGCCAGCAGCCCGGGACTAGCGGGGGGGCAAGGTACGCAGTATTTT
TRBJ2-7	TRBV7-2	TRBD1	NA	CASSYQTGKDYEQYF	TGTGCCAGCAGCTACCAGACAGGGAAAGACTACGAGCAGTACTTC
TRBJ1-5	TRBV27	TRBD1	NA	CASSSTTGGSQPQHF	TGTGCCAGCAGTTCGACGACAGGGGGCTCCCAGCCCCAGCATTTT
TRBJ1-1	TRBV19	TRBD1	few	CASRDRGRTEAFF	TGTGCCAGTAGGGACAGGGGGCGCACTGAAGCTTTCTTT
TRBJ1-1	TRBV28	NA	NA	CASAGYTEAFF	TGTGCCAGTGCGGGTTACACTGAAGCTTTCTTT
TRBJ1-4	TRBV5-5	NA	NA	CASSSRVIFEELFF	TGTGCCAGCAGTTCCAGGGTTATCTTCGAAGAACTGTTTTTT
TRBJ2-1	TRBV30	TRBD2	NA	CAWDAGGASNEQFF	TGTGCCTGGGATGCGGGGGGGGCCTCCAATGAGCAGTTCTTC
TRBJ1-1	TRBV7-9	TRBD1	few	CASSVRQGGSTEAFF	TGTGCCAGCAGCGTGAGACAGGGAGGAAGCACTGAAGCTTTCTTT
TRBJ2-7	TRBV7-2	TRBD2	NA	CASSLKSGETSYEQYF	TGTGCCAGCAGCTTAAAGAGCGGGGAGACTTCCTACGAGCAGTACTTC
TRBJ1-2	TRBV19	TRBD1	NA	CASRAAGGQANYGYTF	TGTGCCAGTAGAGCGGCAGGGGGCCAAGCTAACTATGGCTACACCTTC
TRBJ2-3	TRBV4-2	TRBD2	NA	CASSPLAGGLTDTQYF	TGTGCCAGCAGCCCCCTAGCGGGGGGACTCACAGATACGCAGTATTTT
TRBJ2-3	TRBV15	NA	NA	CATSSARRVRQYF	TGTGCCACCAGCAGCGCTCGGCGGGTCAGGCAGTATTTT
TRBJ1-2	TRBV19	NA	NA	CASTNEGTGGYGYTF	TGTGCTAGTACCAATGAGGGAACGGGAGGCTATGGCTACACCTTC
TRBJ1-5	TRBV4-1	NA	NA	CASSQNDRRQPQHF	TGCGCCAGCAGCCAAAATGACAGGAGGCAGCCCCAGCATTTT
TRBJ1-1	TRBV9	NA	few	CASSAQQGWTEAFF	TGTGCCAGCAGCGCTCAACAGGGATGGACTGAAGCTTTCTTT
TRBJ2-7	TRBV19	NA	NA	CASSIDAGADAVTEQYF	TGTGCCAGTAGTATAGACGCAGGGGCCGACGCGGTCACCGAGCAGTACTTC
TRBJ2-1	TRBV7-8	NA	NA	CASSPDTSSYNEQFF	TGTGCCAGCAGCCCTGACACGAGCTCCTACAATGAGCAGTTCTTC
TRBJ2-1	TRBV7-2	NA	NA	CASSRQLSLALAYNEQFF	TGTGCCAGCAGCCGCCAGCTATCGCTAGCGTTAGCCTACAATGAGCAGTTCTTC
TRBJ1-2	TRBV18	TRBD1	NA	CASSQIEDRGGYGYTF	TGTGCCAGCTCTCAAATCGAGGACAGGGGCGGCTATGGCTACACCTTC
TRBJ1-5	TRBV2	TRBD1	NA	CASSFDRGGDQPQHF	TGTGCCAGCAGTTTCGACAGGGGGGGGGATCAGCCCCAGCATTTT
TRBJ2-1	TRBV7-9	TRBD1	NA	CASSRRSGTGLNEQFF	TGTGCCAGCAGCAGGAGATCCGGGACAGGGTTGAATGAGCAGTTCTTC
TRBJ2-3	TRBV4-1	NA	NA	CASSQEELATQYF	TGCGCCAGCAGCCAAGAGGAACTAGCCACGCAGTATTTT
TRBJ2-3	TRBV7-9	NA	NA	CASSFFSGVDTQYF	TGTGCCAGCAGCTTTTTCTCCGGGGTAGATACGCAGTATTTT
TRBJ2-1	TRBV6-4	TRBD2	NA	CASSDSGGIQFF	TGTGCCAGCAGTGACTCGGGGGGGATTCAGTTCTTC
TRBJ2-5	TRBV5-6	NA	NA	CASTPPRAETQYF	TGTGCCAGCACCCCCCCCAGGGCAGAGACCCAGTACTTC
TRBJ2-5	TRBV19	NA	NA	CASTPRGGGIQETQYF	TGTGCCAGTACCCCCCGGGGAGGGGGGATCCAAGAGACCCAGTACTTC
TRBJ2-7	TRBV2	NA	NA	CASSERGFLQYF	TGTGCCAGCAGTGAACGGGGATTTTTGCAGTACTTC
TRBJ1-1	TRBV11-2	TRBD1	NA	CASSPSDRGNTEAFF	TGTGCCAGCAGCCCATCCGACAGGGGGAACACTGAAGCTTTCTTT